The rows below give T cell receptor beta chains drawn from one sample of a study of blood T cell repertoires in COVID-19. The repertoire was sequenced with immunoSEQ multiplex PCR; TCRdb's copy has only in-frame clones and lacks some. The top ten clones hold roughly 21% of a sample with fewer than 90,000 clones, more than 80% of them seen once. The sample consisted of peripheral blood. The receptors were sampled from an elderly woman with acute or convalescent COVID-19. Both conserved end residues are part of each CDR3. The order of the fields is V gene, J gene, CDR3 protein.

V: TRBV18
J: TRBJ2-2
CDR3: CASSPTGGIGGELFF

V: TRBV11-3
J: TRBJ2-3
CDR3: CASSLDGSGEDTQYF

V: TRBV24-1
J: TRBJ2-1
CDR3: CATSDAEGQGFSHEQFF

V: TRBV29-1
J: TRBJ1-1
CDR3: CSVEAGSNTEAFF

V: TRBV18
J: TRBJ2-7
CDR3: CASSPGTGPYEQYF

V: TRBV6-1
J: TRBJ1-6
CDR3: CASSEVGQINSPLHF

V: TRBV9
J: TRBJ2-3
CDR3: CASSAISGVGTDTQYF

V: TRBV18
J: TRBJ2-5
CDR3: CASSPIQETQYF

V: TRBV6-6
J: TRBJ1-3
CDR3: CASSPWGRGESGNTIYF

V: TRBV7-9
J: TRBJ2-1
CDR3: CASSLWRNEQFF

V: TRBV11-2
J: TRBJ2-1
CDR3: CASSLGLAGVNEQFF

V: TRBV10-1
J: TRBJ2-7
CDR3: CASSRTAAYEQYF

V: TRBV5-1
J: TRBJ2-1
CDR3: CASSLTSLSSGGLNEQFF

V: TRBV3-1/TRBV3-2
J: TRBJ2-7
CDR3: CASIDERSEQYF

V: TRBV12-3/TRBV12-4
J: TRBJ2-3
CDR3: CASSTSGTQYF

V: TRBV7-9
J: TRBJ2-7
CDR3: CASSPGGYEQYF

V: TRBV18
J: TRBJ2-2
CDR3: CASSRTQGPNTGELFF

V: TRBV5-6
J: TRBJ1-6
CDR3: CASSQSENNSPLHF

V: TRBV12-2
J: TRBJ2-5
CDR3: CASPENTAGRYKETQYF

V: TRBV3-1/TRBV3-2
J: TRBJ1-1
CDR3: CASRPPGVTEAFF

V: TRBV7-2
J: TRBJ1-1
CDR3: CASSLVPLGQGTEAFF

V: TRBV5-1
J: TRBJ1-1
CDR3: CASSSMTGNTEAFF

V: TRBV5-1
J: TRBJ1-1
CDR3: CASSLGAGNTEAFF

V: TRBV29-1
J: TRBJ2-6
CDR3: CSVDEGAVSGANVLTF

V: TRBV7-2
J: TRBJ2-3
CDR3: CASSPDSLGTDTQYF

V: TRBV7-2
J: TRBJ1-1
CDR3: CASSLKAGVNTEAFF

V: TRBV18
J: TRBJ2-7
CDR3: CASSDLDRSEQYF

V: TRBV18
J: TRBJ2-7
CDR3: CASSPYREQGQSTF

V: TRBV2
J: TRBJ2-3
CDR3: CASSSGTDTQYF

V: TRBV7-9
J: TRBJ1-2
CDR3: CASSSLGGVDGYTF

V: TRBV4-1
J: TRBJ2-7
CDR3: CASSQRALSRETYF

V: TRBV11-3
J: TRBJ2-1
CDR3: CASSLGGFSSKQFF

V: TRBV6-5
J: TRBJ2-7
CDR3: CATTGAGGVGEQYF

V: TRBV2
J: TRBJ2-7
CDR3: CASSPGGTSGAKEYF

V: TRBV10-3
J: TRBJ2-2
CDR3: CAISEWGLAGVGGELFF

V: TRBV28
J: TRBJ2-7
CDR3: CASSFGDREYEQYF

V: TRBV6-6
J: TRBJ1-3
CDR3: CASRPVATGSGNTIYF

V: TRBV7-9
J: TRBJ2-2
CDR3: CASSPYTGELFF

V: TRBV5-1
J: TRBJ2-3
CDR3: CASSSVGGTADTQYF